Listed here is a single TCR beta chain. This sample is part of a study of blood T cell repertoires in COVID-19. The germline CDR1 and CDR2 sequences are SGHVS and FNYEAQ. Trimming removed 5 bases from V and 5 bases from J, with 15 bases in between. The CDR3 is made up of 14 amino acids. It was during active infection that Seattle patients were enrolled and then longitudinally followed. In the original analysis: Cell counts per sample came from amplifying reference gene primers. Libraries were prepared by immunoSEQ multiplex PCR; TCRdb keeps only in-frame clonotypes and omits some of them. The DNA gave D and trimming, while V, J and clone size come from that table. The table records under 250,000 clones, 65% to 90% of them present only once.

The sample comprised peripheral blood. The gene calls are TRBV7-6 and TRBJ1-2; the D gene is possibly TRBD1 (6 bases). The sequence was obtained from a woman aged 70-85 years with COVID-19, enrolled during active disease. The CDR3 nucleotides are TGTGCCAGCAGCCTCGGACAGCCGAGGTATGGCTACACCTTC. It translates to CASSLGQPRYGYTF.